The source of this T cell receptor (beta chain) is a study of human thymus T cells. The germline V gene has CDR1 SGDLS and CDR2 YYNGEE. V shed 4 bases and J shed 0 bases, with 5 bases lying between them. CDR3 length: 14 amino acids. Method: immunoSEQ multiplex PCR; TCRdb's copy keeps in-frame clones and lacks some. The top ten hold 5.5% to 7% of the sample, which has more than 45,000 clones, approximately 95% seen once. This clone was picked up one time. Sequenced: blood. The receptor comes from a boy under two years old with a congenital heart defect but otherwise immunologically healthy. V usage is TRBV9 and J usage is TRBJ2-6, with D unresolved. The CDR3: CASSTNSGANVLTF. The CDR3 bases are TGTGCCAGCAGCACAAACTCTGGGGCCAACGTCCTGACTTTC. The variable domain in full, with the rest retrieved from reference TRBV9 and TRBJ2-6, is DSGVTQTPKHLITATGQRVTLRCSPRSGDLSVYWYQQSLDQGLQFLIQYYNGEERAKGNILERFSAQQFPDLHSELNLSSLELGDSALYFCASSTNSGANVLTFGAGSRLTVL.